This entry features one T cell receptor (beta chain) sequence. Its antigen is as yet unknown. This sample is part of a study of shared clonotypes between healthy human individuals. Across the study: A donor's plate count was three for CD4 naive and three for CD4 memory; CD8 naive had two and CD8 memory one.

The CDR3 has 15 amino acids. V shed 4 bases and J shed 5 bases, with 17 bases lying between them. Germline V gene lookup returns CDR1 SGHAT and CDR2 FQNNGV. Study-level results: Estimated richness values were generally larger in naive subsets than in memory subsets.

CD45RO negativity and positive selection for CCR7 defined naive CD8 cells, a population that excluded terminally differentiated effector memory CD45RA+ cells. Healthy and HIV-negative, the adult donors had no recent acute infections or vaccinations. In the sorted-subset replicate PCRs, around 200 ng DNA, 25,000 to 35,000 T cell genomes, was used. Using immunoSEQ multiplex PCR, the repertoire was profiled, and TCRdb retains in-frame clones only, with some absent. The repertoire holds just over 2,000,000 clones, with roughly 95% as singletons. This TCR derives from a man between 18 and 29 years old in good health. Source material: naive CD8+ T cells sorted from blood. This rearrangement joins TRBV11-2 to TRBJ2-5; D could derive from TRBD1 or TRBD2 (5 bases each). CDR3 in DNA: TGTGCCAGCAGCTCCCCCCATCGGGGCATGGAGACCCAGTACTTC. This gives the protein CASSSPHRGMETQYF.